This T cell receptor (beta chain) was documented in a study of PD-1 blockade in classical Hodgkin lymphoma. Study context: Patients were given intravenous nivolumab, 3 mg/kg, every 2 weeks. Study findings and constraints: Among the patients, those starting nivolumab under 1 year after ASCT were excluded. CD4+ TCR diversity, unlike CD8+, rose significantly by C4D1. Diminished baseline TCR diversity has been reported in newly diagnosed patients relative to healthy donors.

Every single patient, without exception, relapsed after autologous stem cell transplantation, and brentuximab vedotin exposure varied. Measured with immunoSEQ multiplex PCR; TCRdb has only the in-frame clones, and not every one. Of more than 35,000 clones listed, 70% to 90% were seen once; the top ten hold 7% to 9%. Regarding this clone: The antigen is not known.

Sequencing used peripheral blood mononuclear cells (PBMCs), obtained before the second cycle of nivolumab. The receptor was isolated from a human donor with classical Hodgkin lymphoma.

CDR3 DNA sequence: TGTGCCAGCTCACCATTTCGCAGGGGGCAGACTGGGGCCAACGTCCTGACTTTC. This encodes CASSPFRRGQTGANVLTF. This sequence joins TRBV18 and TRBJ2-6; 8 bases map to TRBD1. Trimming took 2 bases from V and 2 from J; bases not matched to a gene: 8. This CDR3 spans 18 amino acids. Germline CDR1 and CDR2: KGHSH and LQKENI.